One sample yielded the 30 T cell receptor beta chains listed below, sequenced in a study of monozygotic twins with inflammatory bowel disease. With the 5' RACE reads reprocessed, TCRdb shows one record per CDR3 protein and no DNA. The listing contains approximately 400,000 distinct CDR3 sequences. The sequencing input was blood. The source is a human donor with ulcerative colitis or Crohn's disease, or a healthy co-twin of an affected twin (not recorded which).

V and J are TRBV2 and TRBJ2-7; TCRdb lists TRBD2, though no DNA is available to test this call. The CDR3 has 15 amino acids. Germline V gives CDR1 SNHLY, CDR2 FYNNEI. The CDR3 is CASSAGLADTYEQYF. Full variable domain (outside the CDR3, taken from reference TRBV2 and TRBJ2-7): EPEVTQTPSHQVTQMGQEVILRCVPISNHLYFYWYRQILGQKVEFLVSFYNNEISEKSEIFDDQFSVERPDGSNFTLKIRSTKLEDSAMYFCASSAGLADTYEQYFGPGTRLTVT.

The V gene is TRBV7-9, the J gene TRBJ2-5; checking the TCRdb D call of TRBD1 is not possible without DNA. Germline lookup yields CDR1 SEHNR and CDR2 FQNEAQ (reference sequence). The length of the CDR3 is 14 residues. CDR3 loop: CASSLAGQGESQYF.

The J gene is TRBJ2-7, the V gene TRBV20-1; TCRdb calls TRBD2, which cannot be checked without DNA. Per germline, CDR1 DFQATT and CDR2 SNEGSKA (reference sequence). The CDR3 runs 15 residues. The CDR3: CSARTSGGSSYEQYF.

The chain has TRBV20-1 and TRBJ2-1; no DNA is available, so the TRBD2 call from TCRdb remains unchecked. CDR3 length: 16 amino acids. Looked up from germline, CDR1 is DFQATT and CDR2 is SNEGSKA (reference sequence). The CDR3 loop is CSARSPTSGRTNEQFF.

V usage is TRBV7-9 and J usage is TRBJ2-7; TCRdb indicates TRBD1, and absent DNA this call remains unverified. The V gene's germline CDR1 is SEHNR and CDR2 FQNEAQ (reference sequence). CDR3 length equals 17 residues. CDR3 amino acids: CASSLQAVDRVGTEQYF. Combining the CDR3 with reference TRBV7-9 and TRBJ2-7 gives the whole variable domain DTGVSQNPRHKITKRGQNVTFRCDPISEHNRLYWYRQTLGQGPEFLTYFQNEAQLEKSRLLSDRFSAERPKGSFSTLEIQRTEQGDSAMYLCASSLQAVDRVGTEQYFGPGTRLTVT.

The genes are TRBV30 and TRBJ2-2. Per the germline V gene, CDR1 is GTSNPN and CDR2 is SVGIG (reference sequence). This CDR3 spans 12 amino acids. The CDR3 reads CAWTGNTGELFF.

The CDR3 sequence is CSLPGTIGGDTQYF. The chain combines TRBV20-1 with TRBJ2-3; TCRdb's D call, TRBD1, is unchecked because there is no DNA. Per germline, CDR1 DFQATT and CDR2 SNEGSKA (reference sequence). The CDR3 runs to 14 residues.

This chain joins TRBV7-2 and TRBJ2-5. The CDR3 is made up of 15 amino acids. CDR1 is SGHTA, CDR2 FQGNSA, per germline. The CDR3 reads CASSLEVLGKETQYF.

The chain has TRBV5-1 and TRBJ2-3; TCRdb selects TRBD2, and the lack of DNA leaves this call unchecked. From germline, CDR1 is SGHRS and CDR2 YFSETQ. This CDR3 is built from 15 residues. Here the CDR3 reads CASSSTSGLFDTQYF. The full variable domain, completed using reference TRBV5-1 and TRBJ2-3, is KAGVTQTPRYLIKTRGQQVTLSCSPISGHRSVSWYQQTPGQGLQFLFEYFSETQRNKGNFPGRFSGRQFSNSRSEMNVSTLELGDSALYLCASSSTSGLFDTQYFGPGTRLTVL.

This sequence joins TRBV12-3 or TRBV12-4 and TRBJ2-2. This CDR3 comprises 12 residues. CDR3 in amino acids: CASRLDTGELFF.

The rearrangement links TRBV6-2 or TRBV6-3 to TRBJ2-7; the TRBD2 assignment by TCRdb is unverifiable without DNA. This CDR3 contains 17 residues. CDR1 is MNHEY, CDR2 SVGEGT, per germline. This chain's CDR3 is CASSYSETGGVDYEQYF.

The V call is TRBV7-2, the J call TRBJ2-7; TCRdb selects TRBD1, and the lack of DNA leaves this call unchecked. This CDR3 contains 14 residues. From germline, CDR1 is SGHTA and CDR2 FQGNSA. The CDR3 protein is CASSPGGGPYEQYF.

The rearrangement uses TRBV6-6 and TRBJ2-4; no DNA is available, so the TRBD1 call from TCRdb remains unchecked. Germline V gene lookup returns CDR1 MNHNY and CDR2 SVGAGI (reference sequence). The CDR3 runs 14 residues. CDR3 in amino acids: CASSAGTGENIQYF.

V is TRBV10-3 and J is TRBJ2-3; lacking DNA, the TRBD1 call made by TCRdb goes unchecked. The CDR3 runs 13 residues. The germline CDR1 and CDR2 sequences are ENHRY and SYGVKD. Here the CDR3 reads CAIRDREGNTQYF.

The chain links TRBV20-1 to TRBJ2-7; the D call from TCRdb, TRBD1, cannot be confirmed without DNA. This CDR3 is 14 amino acids long. Germline V lookup: CDR1 DFQATT, CDR2 SNEGSKA (reference sequence). The CDR3 loop reads CSALRDPNSYEQYF.

The CDR3: CASSNIRTRKAGELFF. The chain joins TRBV19 to TRBJ2-2. CDR3 length equals 16 residues. Germline V gene lookup returns CDR1 LNHDA and CDR2 SQIVND (reference sequence).

This chain links TRBV5-1 with TRBJ1-1. The CDR3 has 16 residues. CDR1 and CDR2 from the germline V gene are SGHRS and YFSETQ. The CDR3 here is CASSYAGGDENTEAFF.

The chain carries TRBV15 and TRBJ1-1; TCRdb returns TRBD1, unconfirmable since there is no DNA. The CDR3 runs to 15 residues. The germline CDR1 and CDR2 sequences are LNHNV and YYDKDF (reference sequence). CDR3 in amino acids: CATSRDWGAEAEAFF.

The chain couples TRBV6-5 to TRBJ2-5; the TCRdb call, TRBD1, lacks DNA for checking. Germline CDR1 reads MNHEY; CDR2 reads SVGAGI. The CDR3 extends over 19 amino acids. CDR3 sequence reads: CASSSNLRQTGGNQETQYF.

V gene TRBV3-1 combines with J gene TRBJ2-3. Germline V gene sequence: CDR1 LGHDT, CDR2 YNNKEL (reference sequence). This CDR3 comprises 15 residues. The CDR3 loop is CASSKKALPRDTQYF.

The V and J genes are TRBV29-1 and TRBJ1-2. The CDR3 loop spans 14 amino acids. In germline, CDR1 is SQVTM, CDR2 ANQGSEA. This CDR3 reads CSVRTVKDNYGYTF.

The CDR3: CASSLGTGRASDTQYF. V is TRBV12-3 or TRBV12-4 and J is TRBJ2-3; TCRdb designates TRBD2, a call that cannot be tested without DNA. This CDR3 is 16 amino acids long.

The CDR3 sequence is CASSQSGGASEQYF. The chain combines TRBV3-1 with TRBJ2-7; TCRdb names TRBD2, which stays unverified in the absence of DNA. The germline V gene has CDR1 LGHDT and CDR2 YNNKEL (reference sequence). The length of the CDR3 is 14 residues.

The CDR3 sequence is CASSLAPAAANYGYTF. The rearrangement links TRBV5-6 to TRBJ1-2. The CDR3 runs 16 residues. CDR1 SGHDT and CDR2 YYEEEE come from the germline V gene.

V usage is TRBV12-3 or TRBV12-4 and J usage is TRBJ2-2; lacking DNA, the TRBD2 call made by TCRdb goes unchecked. This CDR3 contains 14 residues. The CDR3 region is CASSPSVATGELFF.

V usage is TRBV7-8 and J usage is TRBJ2-5; TCRdb calls TRBD2, which cannot be checked without DNA. From germline, CDR1 is SGHVS and CDR2 FQNEAQ. The CDR3 consists of 19 residues. The CDR3 loop reads CASSFMPPGTNLYEETQYF. The whole variable domain, remainder taken from reference TRBV7-8 and TRBJ2-5, is GAGVSQSPRYKVAKRGQDVALRCDPISGHVSLFWYQQALGQGPEFLTYFQNEAQLDKSGLPSDRFFAERPEGSVSTLKIQRTQQEDSAVYLCASSFMPPGTNLYEETQYFGPGTRLLVL.

The CDR3 region is CASSLGHPDQPQHF. J is TRBJ1-5 and V is TRBV27; TCRdb reports TRBD1, a call that lacks DNA to check it against. The CDR3 consists of 14 residues. Germline values: CDR1 MNHEY, CDR2 SMNVEV (reference sequence).

V is TRBV20-1 and J is TRBJ2-5; absent DNA, TCRdb's TRBD2 call cannot be checked. The CDR3 contains 14 residues. Per germline, CDR1 DFQATT and CDR2 SNEGSKA (reference sequence). The CDR3: CSARDLGEGETQYF.

V is TRBV9 and J is TRBJ2-2; the D call from TCRdb, TRBD2, cannot be confirmed without DNA. CDR3 size: 16 residues. From germline, CDR1 is SGDLS and CDR2 YYNGEE. The CDR3 protein is CASSVGDLAGTGELFF.

This rearrangement joins TRBV5-1 to TRBJ2-2; TCRdb designates TRBD2, a call that cannot be tested without DNA. This CDR3 contains 14 residues. Germline V gene lookup returns CDR1 SGHRS and CDR2 YFSETQ. This CDR3 is CASSLEALTGELFF.